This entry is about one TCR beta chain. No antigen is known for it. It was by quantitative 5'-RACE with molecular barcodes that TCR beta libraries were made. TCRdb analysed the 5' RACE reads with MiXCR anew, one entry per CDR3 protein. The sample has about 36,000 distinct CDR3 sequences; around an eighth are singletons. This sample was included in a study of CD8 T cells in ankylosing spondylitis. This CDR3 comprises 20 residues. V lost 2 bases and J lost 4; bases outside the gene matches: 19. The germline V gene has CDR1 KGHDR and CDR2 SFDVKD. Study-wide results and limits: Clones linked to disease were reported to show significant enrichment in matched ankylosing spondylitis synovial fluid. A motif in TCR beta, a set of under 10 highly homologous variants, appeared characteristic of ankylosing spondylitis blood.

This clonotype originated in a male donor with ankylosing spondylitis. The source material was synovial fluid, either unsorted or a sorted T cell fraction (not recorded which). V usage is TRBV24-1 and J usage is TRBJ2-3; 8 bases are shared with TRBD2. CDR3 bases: TGTGCCACCAGTGATTCGGGCACCAACTATAGAGCGGGAGTAGCAGATACGCAGTATTTT. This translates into CATSDSGTNYRAGVADTQYF.